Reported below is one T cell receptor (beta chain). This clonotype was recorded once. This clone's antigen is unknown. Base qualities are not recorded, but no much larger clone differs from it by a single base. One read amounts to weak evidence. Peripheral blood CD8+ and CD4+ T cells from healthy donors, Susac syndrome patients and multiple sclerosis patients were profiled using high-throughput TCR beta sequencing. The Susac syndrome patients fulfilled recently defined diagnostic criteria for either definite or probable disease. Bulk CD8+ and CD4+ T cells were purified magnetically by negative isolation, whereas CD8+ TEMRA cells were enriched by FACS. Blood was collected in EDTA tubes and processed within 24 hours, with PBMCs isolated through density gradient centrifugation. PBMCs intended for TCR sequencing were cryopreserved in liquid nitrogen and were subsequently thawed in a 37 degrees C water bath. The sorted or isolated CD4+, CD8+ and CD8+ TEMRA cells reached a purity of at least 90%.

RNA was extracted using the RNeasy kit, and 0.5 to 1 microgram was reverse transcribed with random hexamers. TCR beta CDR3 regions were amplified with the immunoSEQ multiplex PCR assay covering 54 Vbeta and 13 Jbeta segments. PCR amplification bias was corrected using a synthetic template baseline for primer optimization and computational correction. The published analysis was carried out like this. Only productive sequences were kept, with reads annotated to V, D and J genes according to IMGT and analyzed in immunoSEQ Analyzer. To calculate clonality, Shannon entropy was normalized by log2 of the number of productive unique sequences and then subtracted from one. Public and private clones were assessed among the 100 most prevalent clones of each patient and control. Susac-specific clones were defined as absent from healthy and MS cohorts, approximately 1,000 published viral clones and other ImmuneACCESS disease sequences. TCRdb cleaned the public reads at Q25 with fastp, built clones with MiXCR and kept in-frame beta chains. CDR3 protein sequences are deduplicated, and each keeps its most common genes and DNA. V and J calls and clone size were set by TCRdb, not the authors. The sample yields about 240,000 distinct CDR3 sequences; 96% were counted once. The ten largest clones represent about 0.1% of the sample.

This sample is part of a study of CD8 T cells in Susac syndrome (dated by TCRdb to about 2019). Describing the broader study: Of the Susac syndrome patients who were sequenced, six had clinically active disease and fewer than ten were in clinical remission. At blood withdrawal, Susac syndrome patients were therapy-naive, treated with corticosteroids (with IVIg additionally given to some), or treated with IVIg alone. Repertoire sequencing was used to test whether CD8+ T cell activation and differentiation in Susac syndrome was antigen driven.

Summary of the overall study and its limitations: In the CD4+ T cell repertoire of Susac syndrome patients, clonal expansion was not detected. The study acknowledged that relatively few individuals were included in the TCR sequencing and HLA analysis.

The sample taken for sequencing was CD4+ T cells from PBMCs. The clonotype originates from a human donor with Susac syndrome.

In nucleotides, the sequence is TGTGCCAGCTCTCCTCCCAGGGGCACTGGAAACACCATATATTTT. Translated, it reads CASSPPRGTGNTIYF. This chain is built from TRBV18 and TRBJ1-3; TRBD1 is a weak D gene call, 6 bases matching. From a lookup of the germline V gene, CDR1 and CDR2 are KGHSH and LQKENI. V sheds 6 bases and J sheds 2 bases, leaving 14 bases between their ends. The CDR3 has 15 amino acids, counting the end cysteine and phenylalanine. The kept DNA is CDR3 alone, 45 bases in frame from the first base.